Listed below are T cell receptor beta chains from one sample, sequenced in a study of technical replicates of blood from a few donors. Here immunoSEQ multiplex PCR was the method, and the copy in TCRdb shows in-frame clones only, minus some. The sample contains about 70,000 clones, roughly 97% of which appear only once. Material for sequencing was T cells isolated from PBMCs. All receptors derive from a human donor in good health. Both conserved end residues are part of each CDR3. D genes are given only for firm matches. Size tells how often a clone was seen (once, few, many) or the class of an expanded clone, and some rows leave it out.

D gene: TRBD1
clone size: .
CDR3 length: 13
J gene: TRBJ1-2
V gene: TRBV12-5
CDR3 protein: CASGLVDRVGYTF
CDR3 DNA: TGTGCTAGTGGTTTGGTGGACAGGGTAGGCTACACCTTC

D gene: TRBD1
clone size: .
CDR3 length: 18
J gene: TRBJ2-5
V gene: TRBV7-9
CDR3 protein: CASSLEFSPGQIQETQYF
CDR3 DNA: TGTGCCAGCAGCTTAGAGTTTTCCCCGGGACAGATCCAAGAGACCCAGTACTTC

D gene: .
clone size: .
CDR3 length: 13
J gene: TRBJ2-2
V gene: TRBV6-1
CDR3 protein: CASGGSASGELFF
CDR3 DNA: TGTGCCAGTGGTGGCAGCGCCTCCGGGGAGCTGTTTTTT

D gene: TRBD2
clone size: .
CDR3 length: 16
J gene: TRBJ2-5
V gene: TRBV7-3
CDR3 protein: CASSLVLAGGRETQYF
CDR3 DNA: TGTGCCAGCAGCTTAGTTCTAGCGGGGGGCCGTGAGACCCAGTACTTC

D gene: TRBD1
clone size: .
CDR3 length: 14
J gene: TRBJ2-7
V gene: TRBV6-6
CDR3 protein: CASSRLGQLYEQYF
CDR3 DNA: TGTGCCAGCAGTCGCCTGGGACAGCTCTACGAGCAGTACTTC

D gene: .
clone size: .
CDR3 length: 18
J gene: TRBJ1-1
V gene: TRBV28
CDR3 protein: CASSLPPFGPRGYTEAFF
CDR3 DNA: TGTGCCAGCAGTCTCCCCCCCTTTGGACCGCGGGGGTACACTGAAGCTTTCTTT

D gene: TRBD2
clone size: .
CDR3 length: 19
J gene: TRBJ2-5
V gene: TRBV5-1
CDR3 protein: CASSSLPMGLAGVWETQYF
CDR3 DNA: TGCGCCAGCAGCTCGTTACCAATGGGACTAGCGGGAGTCTGGGAGACCCAGTACTTC

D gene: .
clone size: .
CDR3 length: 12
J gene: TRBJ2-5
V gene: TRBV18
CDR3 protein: CASSSSQETQYF
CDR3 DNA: TGTGCCAGCTCATCCTCCCAAGAGACCCAGTACTTC

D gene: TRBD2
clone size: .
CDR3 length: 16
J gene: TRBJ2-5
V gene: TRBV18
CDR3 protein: CASSPMSGAFQETQYF
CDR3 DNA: TGTGCCAGCTCACCAATGAGCGGGGCTTTCCAAGAGACCCAGTACTTC

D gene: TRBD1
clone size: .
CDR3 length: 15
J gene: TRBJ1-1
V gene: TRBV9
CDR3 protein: CASSVGRGINTEAFF
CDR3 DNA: TGTGCCAGCAGCGTAGGCAGGGGGATCAACACTGAAGCTTTCTTT

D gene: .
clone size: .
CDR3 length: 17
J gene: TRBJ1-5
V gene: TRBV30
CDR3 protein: CAWSGGYWQGSNQPQHF
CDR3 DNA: TGTGCCTGGAGTGGGGGATATTGGCAGGGTAGCAATCAGCCCCAGCATTTT

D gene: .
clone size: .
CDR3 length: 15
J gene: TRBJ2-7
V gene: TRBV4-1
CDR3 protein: CASSLVQADKYEQYF
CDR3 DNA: TGCGCCAGCAGCCTCGTTCAGGCAGACAAGTACGAGCAGTACTTC

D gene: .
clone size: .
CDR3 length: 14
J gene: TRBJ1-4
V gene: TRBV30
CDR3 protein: CAWSTGQWTEKLFF
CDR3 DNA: TGTGCCTGGTCGACCGGACAGTGGACTGAAAAACTGTTTTTT

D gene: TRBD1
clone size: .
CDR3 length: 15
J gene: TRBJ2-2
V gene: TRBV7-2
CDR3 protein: CASSGRDSTTGELFF
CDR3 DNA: TGTGCCAGCAGCGGACGGGACAGCACAACCGGGGAGCTGTTTTTT

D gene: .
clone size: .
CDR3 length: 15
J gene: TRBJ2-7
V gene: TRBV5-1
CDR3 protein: CASSLGGSPTSEQYF
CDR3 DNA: TGCGCCAGCAGCTTGGGGGGATCCCCCACTAGCGAGCAGTACTTC

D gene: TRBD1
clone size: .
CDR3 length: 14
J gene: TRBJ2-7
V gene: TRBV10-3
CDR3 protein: CAAEGQGILGEQYF
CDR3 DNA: TGTGCGGCGGAGGGACAGGGGATCTTGGGCGAGCAGTACTTC

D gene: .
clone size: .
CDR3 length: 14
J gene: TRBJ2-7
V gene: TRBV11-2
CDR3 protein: CASSKSHSTYEQYF
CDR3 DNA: TGTGCCAGCAGCAAATCGCACAGCACCTACGAGCAGTACTTC

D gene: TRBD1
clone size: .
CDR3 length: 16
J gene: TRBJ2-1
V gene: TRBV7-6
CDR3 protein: CASSSRSQGGNNEQFF
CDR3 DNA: TGTGCCAGCAGCTCCCGGTCACAGGGGGGAAACAATGAGCAGTTCTTC

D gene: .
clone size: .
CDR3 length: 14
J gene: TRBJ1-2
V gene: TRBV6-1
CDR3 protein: CASTIGGDKYGYTF
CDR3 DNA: TGTGCCAGCACAATAGGGGGAGATAAGTATGGCTACACCTTC

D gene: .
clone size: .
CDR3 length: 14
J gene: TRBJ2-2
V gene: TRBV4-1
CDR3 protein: CASSQDHGAGELFF
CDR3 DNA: TGCGCCAGCAGCCAAGACCACGGAGCCGGGGAGCTGTTTTTT

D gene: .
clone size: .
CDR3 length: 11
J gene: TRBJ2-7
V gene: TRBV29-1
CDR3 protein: CSVPGDHEQYF
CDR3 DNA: TGCAGCGTTCCGGGGGACCACGAGCAGTACTTC

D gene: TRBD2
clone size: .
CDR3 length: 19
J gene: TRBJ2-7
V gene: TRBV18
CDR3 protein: CASSPPASGIYSLLGEQYF
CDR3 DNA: TGTGCCAGCTCACCACCGGCTAGCGGGATATATTCGCTGTTGGGCGAGCAGTACTTC

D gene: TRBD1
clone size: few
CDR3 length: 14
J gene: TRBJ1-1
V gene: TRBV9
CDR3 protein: CASTPTGENTEAFF
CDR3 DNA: TGTGCCAGCACCCCGACAGGGGAGAACACTGAAGCTTTCTTT

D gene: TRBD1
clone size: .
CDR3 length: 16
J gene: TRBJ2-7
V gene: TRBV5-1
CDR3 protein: CASSSTGGVRSGEQYF
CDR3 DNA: TGCGCCAGCAGCTCGACAGGGGGCGTGAGGAGTGGCGAGCAGTACTTC

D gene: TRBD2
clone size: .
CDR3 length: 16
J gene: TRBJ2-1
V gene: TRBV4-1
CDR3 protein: CASSQEAASGVNEQFF
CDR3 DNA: TGCGCCAGCAGCCAAGAAGCGGCTAGCGGAGTCAATGAGCAGTTCTTC

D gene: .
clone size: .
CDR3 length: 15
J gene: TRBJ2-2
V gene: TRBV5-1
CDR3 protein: CASSLGTVSTGELFF
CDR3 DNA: TGCGCCAGCAGCTTGGGGACAGTCTCCACCGGGGAGCTGTTTTTT

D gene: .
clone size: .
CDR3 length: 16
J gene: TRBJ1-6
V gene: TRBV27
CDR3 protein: CASSPQGWEDNSPLHF
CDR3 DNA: TGTGCCAGCAGTCCCCAAGGATGGGAGGATAATTCACCCCTCCACTTT

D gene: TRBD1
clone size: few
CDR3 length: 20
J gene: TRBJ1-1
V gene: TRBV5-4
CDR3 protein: CASSPGVLQGLSYMNTEAFF
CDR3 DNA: TGTGCCAGCAGCCCGGGAGTACTACAGGGGTTGAGTTATATGAACACTGAAGCTTTCTTT

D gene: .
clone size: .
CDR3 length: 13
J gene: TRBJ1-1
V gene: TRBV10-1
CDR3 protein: CASRGNGDTEAFF
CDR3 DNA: TGCGCCAGCAGGGGGAACGGGGACACTGAAGCTTTCTTT

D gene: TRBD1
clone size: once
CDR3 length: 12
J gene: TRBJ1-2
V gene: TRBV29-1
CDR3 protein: CSAPGQSYGYTF
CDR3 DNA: TGCAGCGCGCCGGGACAGAGCTATGGCTACACCTTC

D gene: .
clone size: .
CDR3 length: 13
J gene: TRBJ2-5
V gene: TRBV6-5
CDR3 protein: CASSPGGVGTQYF
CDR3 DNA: TGTGCCAGCAGCCCAGGCGGGGTGGGTACGCAGTACTTC

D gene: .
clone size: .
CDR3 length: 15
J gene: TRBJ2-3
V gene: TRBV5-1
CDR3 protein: CASRSLRQSTDTQYF
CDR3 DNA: TGCGCCAGCAGATCCCTCAGACAGAGCACAGATACGCAGTATTTT

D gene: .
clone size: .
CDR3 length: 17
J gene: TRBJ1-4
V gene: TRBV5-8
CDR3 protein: CASSLSWGLTTNEKLFF
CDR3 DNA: TGTGCCAGCAGCTTGTCTTGGGGGCTTACAACTAATGAAAAACTGTTTTTT

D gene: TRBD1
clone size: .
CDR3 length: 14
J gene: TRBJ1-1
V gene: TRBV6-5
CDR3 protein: CASRGTGLNTEAFF
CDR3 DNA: TGTGCCAGCAGGGGGACAGGCCTGAACACTGAAGCTTTCTTT